The 21 T cell receptor beta chains below come from one sample, sequenced in a study of T cell responses to AZD1222 COVID-19 vaccine. The protocol was immunoSEQ multiplex PCR, while the TCRdb copy is restricted to in-frame clones and leaves out a portion. The profile shows over 100,000 clones, about nine tenths of them singletons. Sample: peripheral blood, taken on day 0 of AZD1222 vaccination. These receptors were collected from an adult in good health.

The chain combines TRBV15 with TRBJ2-1, with TRBD2 as a possible D gene (5 bases). The germline V gene encodes CDR1 LNHNV and CDR2 YYDKDF (reference sequence). CDR3 size: 14 residues. V was trimmed by 9 bases and J by 0 bases, leaving 12 bases between them. In DNA, the CDR3 is TGTGCCACTTCGGCGAGGGTCTCCTACAATGAGCAGTTCTTC. Encoded protein: CATSARVSYNEQFF.

The rearrangement joins TRBV2 to TRBJ1-1; D not certain. The CDR3 sequence is 12 residues long. V was pared by 5 bases and J by 5 bases, with 9 bases between. The germline V gene encodes CDR1 SNHLY and CDR2 FYNNEI. The CDR3 nucleotides read TGTGCCAGCAGTCGGGAGGGAACTGAAGCTTTCTTT. Translation: CASSREGTEAFF.

This rearrangement joins TRBV15 to TRBJ2-7; D is uncertain. CDR1 LNHNV and CDR2 YYDKDF come from the germline V gene (reference sequence). The CDR3 totals 14 residues. V lost 0 bases to trimming and J lost 7 bases, with 13 bases between them. CDR3 amino acids: CATSREGRIGEQYF. CDR3 nucleotides: TGTGCCACCAGCAGAGAGGGAAGAATCGGTGAGCAGTACTTC.

V and J are TRBV2 and TRBJ1-6; D possibly corresponds to TRBD1 (5 bases). Germline CDR1 is SNHLY and CDR2 is FYNNEI. V gave up 3 bases and J gave up 7 bases, with 13 bases separating them. The CDR3 runs to 15 residues. The CDR3 region has the DNA TGTGCCAGCAGTGAGGCGGGACCAAAAAATTCACCCCTCCACTTT. This codes for CASSEAGPKNSPLHF.

This sequence joins TRBV2 and TRBJ2-7; the D is unclear. The length of the CDR3 is 16 residues. The germline V and J ends were trimmed by 3 bases and 4 bases, with 19 bases remaining between them. Germline V gene lookup returns CDR1 SNHLY and CDR2 FYNNEI. In nucleotides, the CDR3 is TGTGCCAGCAGTGAGTGGACCCGGCTCTCTCGATACGAGCAGTACTTC. Its translation is CASSEWTRLSRYEQYF.

The CDR3 is CASSPAGILPQHF. CDR3 DNA: TGTGCCAGCTCACCCGCAGGGATCCTGCCCCAGCATTTT. V gene TRBV18 combines with J gene TRBJ1-5; D is perhaps TRBD1 (5 bases). Germline assignment: CDR1 KGHSH and CDR2 LQKENI. The CDR3 loop spans 13 amino acids. Trimming stripped 3 bases from V and 9 bases from J, with 12 bases between.

The chain is built from TRBV29-1 and TRBJ1-2; D gene unclear. The CDR3 covers 14 residues. Trimming removed 4 bases at V and 0 bases at J, with 12 bases between. Germline-derived CDR1 and CDR2 are SQVTM and ANQGSEA. CDR3 region: CSVVAAATNYGYTF. Written as DNA, the CDR3 is TGCAGCGTTGTAGCGGCAGCAACTAACTATGGCTACACCTTC. Based on the CDR3 plus reference TRBV29-1 and TRBJ1-2, the full variable domain is SAVISQKPSRDICQRGTSLTIQCQVDSQVTMMFWYRQQPGQSLTLIATANQGSEATYESGFVIDKFPISRPNLTFSTLTVSNMSPEDSSIYLCSVVAAATNYGYTFGSGTRLTVV.

This chain links TRBV18 with TRBJ2-5; 7 positions agree with TRBD2. Germline CDR1 KGHSH, CDR2 LQKENI. The CDR3 has 14 amino acids. The ends lost 4 bases at V and 5 bases at J; junction bases unmatched: 7. The CDR3 is CASSHQTSRETQYF. Written as DNA, the CDR3 is TGTGCCAGCTCACACCAGACTAGCCGGGAGACCCAGTACTTC.

The chain links TRBV5-5 to TRBJ2-7, with a weak D call TRBD2 (6 bases). Trimming left V 4 bases short and J 1 base short, with 12 bases between. The CDR3 runs 14 residues. Germline V gives CDR1 SGHKS, CDR2 YYEKEE (reference sequence). The CDR3 here is CASSPIGGSYEQYF. In DNA, the CDR3 is TGTGCCAGCAGCCCCATCGGGGGATCCTACGAGCAGTACTTC.

This sequence joins TRBV7-2 and TRBJ2-7; TRBD2 agrees at 10 bases. The ends lost 5 bases at V and 6 bases at J; junction bases unmatched: 7. Looked up from germline, CDR1 is SGHTA and CDR2 is FQGNSA. There are 14 residues in the CDR3. The CDR3, as DNA: TGTGCCAGCAGCGCCCCGGGACTAGCGAGCGAGCAGTACTTC. Its protein product is CASSAPGLASEQYF.

The V call is TRBV7-9, the J call TRBJ1-1; D not resolved. Trimming left V 5 bases short and J 8 bases short, with 21 bases between. Germline V gene lookup returns CDR1 SEHNR and CDR2 FQNEAQ (reference sequence). This CDR3 comprises 15 residues. The CDR3 loop is CASSHGRVLTSEAFF. CDR3 DNA: TGTGCCAGCAGCCATGGAAGGGTTTTGACTTCCGAAGCTTTCTTT. The variable domain in full, with the rest retrieved from reference TRBV7-9 and TRBJ1-1, is DTGVSQNPRHKITKRGQNVTFRCDPISEHNRLYWYRQTLGQGPEFLTYFQNEAQLEKSRLLSDRFSAERPKGSFSTLEIQRTEQGDSAMYLCASSHGRVLTSEAFFGQGTRLTVV.

The J gene is TRBJ1-2, the V gene TRBV6-5; D perhaps matches TRBD1 (6 bases). The ends were cut back, 0 bases at V and 8 bases at J, with 16 bases in the middle. The CDR3 runs 15 residues. Germline-derived CDR1 and CDR2 are MNHEY and SVGAGI. As DNA, the CDR3 is TGTGCCAGCAGTTACTCGTGGGGGGCTACAGGAGGCTACACCTTC. Residues: CASSYSWGATGGYTF.

The gene calls are TRBV3-1 (or the pseudogene TRBV3-2) and TRBJ1-1, with a weak D call TRBD1 (5 bases). V was clipped by 0 bases and J by 11 bases, with 10 bases between them. The CDR3 loop spans 12 amino acids. The V gene's germline CDR1 is LGHDT and CDR2 YNNKEL (reference sequence). DNA of the CDR3: TGTGCCAGCAGCCAAGAAACAGGAGGGGCTTTCTTT. Residues: CASSQETGGAFF.

The V gene is TRBV11-3, the J gene TRBJ1-1; D unresolved. Trimming shortened V by 2 bases and J by 1 base, and 5 bases separated the two germline ends. The germline V gene has CDR1 SGHNT and CDR2 YENEEA. The CDR3 contains 13 residues. The CDR3 protein is CASSLTANTEAFF. The CDR3 DNA is TGTGCCAGCAGCTTAACAGCGAACACTGAAGCTTTCTTT.

CDR3 in amino acids: CASSSLDRGNNEQFF. The CDR3 DNA reads TGTGCCAGCAGTTCCCTGGACAGGGGAAACAATGAGCAGTTCTTC. J is TRBJ2-1 and V is TRBV27; 9 bases match TRBD1. The CDR3 sequence is 15 residues long. V lost 4 bases, J lost 5 bases, and 6 bases stayed unmatched. CDR1 is MNHEY, CDR2 SMNVEV, per germline (reference sequence).

CDR3 in amino acids: CASSDGAGYEQYF. The CDR3 DNA reads as TGCGCCAGCAGTGATGGGGCGGGCTACGAGCAGTACTTC. The V call is TRBV10-1, the J call TRBJ2-7; D may correspond to TRBD1 or TRBD2 (5 bases each). CDR3 size: 13 residues. Trimming shortened V by 3 bases and J by 3 bases, and 9 bases separated the two germline ends. Germline CDR1 is WNHNN and CDR2 is SYGVQD (reference sequence).

The chain recombines TRBV2 with TRBJ1-4; possibly TRBD1 for D (5 bases). The germline V gene encodes CDR1 SNHLY and CDR2 FYNNEI. CDR3 length: 14 amino acids. V lost 6 bases and J lost 3, with 11 bases in between. The CDR3: CASRGTWANEKLFF. The CDR3 DNA is TGTGCCAGCAGGGGGACGTGGGCTAATGAAAAACTGTTTTTT. The full variable domain, rest sourced from reference TRBV2 and TRBJ1-4, is EPEVTQTPSHQVTQMGQEVILRCVPISNHLYFYWYRQILGQKVEFLVSFYNNEISEKSEIFDDQFSVERPDGSNFTLKIRSTKLEDSAMYFCASRGTWANEKLFFGSGTQLSVL.

The rearrangement links TRBV5-6 to TRBJ1-1; D remains ambiguous. This CDR3 is built from 12 residues. With 0 bases removed from V and 11 bases from J, the gap between germline ends came to 11 bases. Germline values: CDR1 SGHDT, CDR2 YYEEEE. DNA for the CDR3: TGTGCCAGCAGCTTGGATAGAAATATGGCTTTCTTT. Residues: CASSLDRNMAFF.

The chain links TRBV27 to TRBJ1-6, with 10 nucleotides matching TRBD1. Per the germline V gene, CDR1 is MNHEY and CDR2 is SMNVEV (reference sequence). V was clipped by 4 bases and J by 14 bases; unmatched bases: 23. The CDR3 extends over 19 amino acids. The CDR3: CASSSDDRGRGRRIVSLHF. CDR3 nucleotide sequence: TGTGCCAGCAGTTCGGACGACAGGGGGCGCGGCCGCCGGATTGTGTCCCTCCACTTT.

J is TRBJ1-2 and V is TRBV6-1; D remains unclear. CDR1 is MNHNS and CDR2 is SASEGT in the germline V gene. V lost 2 bases and J lost 5, with 9 bases in between. CDR3 size: 13 residues. The CDR3 loop reads CASSEQPDYGYTF. For the CDR3, the DNA is TGTGCCAGCAGTGAACAGCCTGATTATGGCTACACCTTC.

The chain combines TRBV10-1 with TRBJ1-5, with D unresolved. Trimming left V 5 bases short and J 9 bases short, with 11 bases between. The CDR3 has 12 amino acids. The germline V gene has CDR1 WNHNN and CDR2 SYGVQD (reference sequence). CDR3 nucleotide sequence: TGCGCCAGCAGTTTAGGTTCTGGGCCCCAGCATTTT. Its translation is CASSLGSGPQHF.